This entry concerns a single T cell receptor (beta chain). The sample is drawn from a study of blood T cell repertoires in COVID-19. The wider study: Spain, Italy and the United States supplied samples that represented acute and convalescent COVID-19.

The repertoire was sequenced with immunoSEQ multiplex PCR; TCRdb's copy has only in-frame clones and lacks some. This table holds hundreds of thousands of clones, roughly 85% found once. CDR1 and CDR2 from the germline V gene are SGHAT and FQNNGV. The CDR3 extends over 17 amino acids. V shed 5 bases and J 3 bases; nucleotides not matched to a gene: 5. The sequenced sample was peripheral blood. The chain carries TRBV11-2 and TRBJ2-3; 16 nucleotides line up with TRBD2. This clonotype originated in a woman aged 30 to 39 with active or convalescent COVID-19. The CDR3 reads CASSKGLAGGPTDTQYF. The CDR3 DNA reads TGTGCCAGCAGCAAGGGACTAGCGGGGGGGCCTACAGATACGCAGTATTTT. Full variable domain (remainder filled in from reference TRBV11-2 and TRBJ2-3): EAGVAQSPRYKIIEKRQSVAFWCNPISGHATLYWYQQILGQGPKLLIQFQNNGVVDDSQLPKDRFSAERLKGVDSTLKIQPAKLEDSAVYLCASSKGLAGGPTDTQYFGPGTRLTVL.